This TCR beta chain emerged from a study of T cell clones after liver transplantation (dated by TCRdb to between 2018 and 2020). Turning to the overall study: The samples were obtained from ITN030ST, a randomized trial that attempted immunosuppression withdrawal within 2 years after liver transplantation. Donor-reactive T cell clones were identified by TCRbeta sequencing following a pre-transplant mixed lymphocyte reaction and were subsequently tracked in post-transplant blood. As an antigen-independent comparator for the donor-reactive sequences, third party-reactive TCRbeta sequences from pre-transplant MLRs were identified as well. Three of the eight recipients were HCV-positive; the others were transplanted for non-autoimmune, non-viral indications. Subjects received no induction therapy and standard immunosuppression until randomization at 12-24 months post-transplant. To count as tolerant, a recipient had to stay completely off immunosuppression for at least one year without liver enzymes climbing beyond twice the upper limit of normal. Blood samples were collected pre-transplant, pre-randomization before withdrawal, and post-randomization after either full withdrawal or failed withdrawal. The studied cohort comprised 8 liver transplant recipients, 3 classified as tolerant and 5 as non-tolerant. Here is what the overall study found, with its caveats: Because allograft tissue specimens were not available, migration of donor-reactive T cells into the graft, rather than deletion, may have occurred. A significant post-transplant decrease in circulating donor-reactive CD4 TCRbeta sequences was observed in most of the 8 subjects, irrespective of tolerance or HCV status. When repertoire turnover was accounted for, significantly reduced detection of donor-reactive sequences was found in 7 of 8 subjects for CD4 and in 8 of 8 subjects for CD8. The conclusions were considered preliminary, being limited by small, heterogeneous patient numbers and non-standardized post-transplant time points. The decline in donor-reactive sequences exceeded the decline in third party-reactive sequences, suggesting partial antigen-specific deletion that was unrelated to withdrawal success. Low numbers of available donor cells limited the measurable donor-reactive repertoire in a couple of subjects.

The germline V gene encodes CDR1 MGHRA and CDR2 YSYEKL. Inclusive of the bounding cysteine and phenylalanine, the CDR3 is 15 residues long. This entry keeps only the CDR3 DNA: 45 bases, framed from base 1. Trimming removed 1 base from V and 1 base from J, leaving 10 bases between the germline ends. In the case of this clone: This clone's antigen is unknown. Qualities for individual bases were not recorded, and no much larger clone is one base off.

High-throughput TCRbeta CDR3 sequencing of frozen genomic DNA was performed by immunoSEQ, including PCR amplification, mapping, bias correction and internal controls. Per the original workflow: Productive rearrangements were retained, and unique TCRbeta sequences were defined by the CDR3 nucleotide sequence together with the V and J gene. A sequence counted as donor-reactive only if the sequence showed at least 5-fold expansion in CFSE-low cells compared with unstimulated pre-transplant cells and had a frequency of at least 0.01%. To ensure at least 90% detection power, minimum frequency thresholds were set for each subject based on that subject's lowest-template unstimulated sample. Jensen-Shannon divergence between the top 1000 TCRbeta sequences post-transplant and pre-transplant was used to measure repertoire turnover. Changes in detection of donor-reactive sequences were tested with two-sided Fisher's exact tests. As stored in TCRdb, this immuneACCESS dataset retains in-frame rearrangements with V and J assigned. A fraction of the clones does not appear; measured against another copy, unresolved V genes explain less than half of the discrepancy, and the remainder lacks a known reason. V, J and clone size reflect that table, while D and trimming were determined from the DNA. The sample table contains around 76,000 clones; only one count was recorded for over 70% of them. The ten largest clones capture about 0.79% of the sample.

Thawed unstimulated PBMCs were stained for CD3, CD4 and CD8 and FACS-sorted into CD3+CD4+ and CD3+CD8+ populations. Randomization to immunosuppression withdrawal applied to every one of the 8 studied subjects. The Qiagen DNeasy Blood and Tissue Kit was used for isolation of genomic DNA. The TCR comes from a human patient who received a liver transplant. Some T cells may derive from the graft donor when a transplant has been performed. This chain joins TRBV4-1 to TRBJ1-1; the D gene remains uncertain. The sequencing here drew on CD4+ T cells from blood, taken 12 months after liver transplant. The encoded CDR3 is CASSQVNVGNTEAFF. The DNA reads as follows: TGCGCCAGCAGCCAAGTCAATGTGGGGAACACTGAAGCTTTCTTT.